This note documents a single TCR beta chain sequence. This clonotype was counted a few times. What this receptor recognizes is not known. The input lacks base qualities; no much larger clone sits a single base away. The sample originates from a study of T cell repertoires in cytomegalovirus infection (dated by TCRdb to about 2019). For context, the study as a whole: The peptide stimulations were aimed at well-studied HLA-B-restricted epitopes as well as recently identified HLA-C-restricted CMV epitopes, whose presentation resists viral immunomodulation. Donor HLA type was relevant to the analysis, because carriage of CMV infection together with the matching HLA type was indicated by public TCR beta signatures.

The paper as a whole reports these results and caveats: Cumulative frequency of public TCR beta family members discriminated carriers of CMV infection plus the relevant HLA type in this cohort and an independent approximately 350-donor cohort. The ex vivo response was dominated by HLA-C-restricted CMV-specific TCR beta clonotypes, which also provided the single most frequent clonotype in two of eight donors.

Reading the label with the study, this specimen's treatment or condition is: in vitro stimulation with specific CMV peptide epitopes to enrich CMV-specific T cells. For CDR1 and CDR2, the germline V gene lists MGHDK and SYGVNS. Compared with germline, V lacks 3 bases and J lacks 7 bases; bases without a gene match: 7. The CDR3 measures 14 amino acids from cysteine to phenylalanine. Just the 42-base CDR3 DNA is kept, in frame starting at base 1. Sequencing was carried out with an Illumina HiSeq 1500. TCRdb reworked the public reads: Q25 trimming with fastp, MiXCR clone assembly, productive beta chains retained. Records with the same CDR3 protein are collapsed into one entry carrying the most frequent genes and DNA. In this sample the table shows approximately 100,000 distinct CDR3 sequences, about 30% of which occur a single time. The ten largest make up roughly 81% of the sample.

This sample comprised CD8+ T cells from cultured PBMCs, obtained from culture after CMV antigen stimulation. The source of this sequence is a human donor in good health (CMV status not recorded). Some clones in this sample may be carry-over from other donors' samples. Recombination joined TRBV25-1 with TRBJ2-5; TRBD2 aligns with 8 central bases. DNA sequence: TGTGCCAGCAGTGAGCGCGGGGGGCCCGGGACCCAGTACTTC. The encoded protein is CASSERGGPGTQYF.